These 12 T cell receptor beta chains share one sample of origin, sequenced in a study of naive and memory T cell subsets. Study observations and caveats: A few larger clonotypes appeared in naive repertoires, especially CD8, possibly memory cells re-expressing CD45RA.

Both TRBC1 and TRBC2 were covered by a beta constant-region primer of two equimolar oligonucleotides. Ligated cDNA was amplified by four rounds of PCR with nested alpha and beta constant-region primers and SP2. TCRdb itself ran the UMI-ligation and nested PCR reads through MiXCR, one entry per CDR3 protein. The repertoire holds over 110,000 distinct CDR3 sequences, with approximately 21% as singletons. Antigens for these TCRs are unknown. Material for sequencing was naive CD8+ T cells from blood. The receptors shown here come from a human donor in good health.

The chain combines TRBV25-1 with TRBJ2-3; 9 nucleotides agree with TRBD2. The CDR3 runs 16 residues. Germline values: CDR1 MGHDK, CDR2 SYGVNS. V was pared by 1 base and J by 2 bases, with 4 bases of the junction left unmatched. The CDR3 region is CASSEFTSGPTDTQYF. The CDR3 bases are TGTGCCAGCAGTGAATTCACTAGCGGGCCCACAGATACGCAGTATTTT.

This clonotype was detected a few times. The V and J genes are TRBV7-6 and TRBJ2-7; TRBD2 matches 8 bases. With 3 bases clipped from V and 4 bases from J, the junction kept 8 bases outside the gene matches. Per the germline V gene, CDR1 is SGHVS and CDR2 is FNYEAQ. The CDR3 consists of 15 residues. The CDR3 loop is CASSLGAGVEYEQYF. CDR3 nucleotide sequence: TGTGCCAGCAGCTTGGGAGCGGGAGTCGAATACGAGCAGTACTTC. The full variable domain, in which reference TRBV7-6 and TRBJ2-7 provide the parts outside the CDR3, is GAGVSQSPRYKVTKRGQDVALRCDPISGHVSLYWYRQALGQGPEFLTYFNYEAQQDKSGLPNDRFSAERPEGSISTLTIQRTEQRDSAMYRCASSLGAGVEYEQYFGPGTRLTVT.

The chain uses TRBV10-2 and TRBJ2-5, with 7 bases lining up with TRBD2. V lost 5 bases, J lost 4 bases, and 10 bases stayed unmatched. The CDR3 runs 15 residues. The germline V gene encodes CDR1 WSHSY and CDR2 SAAADI. The CDR3 DNA is TGCGCCAGCAGTTATGCGGGGGACCCGGGAGAGACCCAGTACTTC. It yields the protein CASSYAGDPGETQYF.

This clonotype was picked up a small number of times. Here the CDR3 DNA reads TGTGCCAGCAGTTTGGAGCGGGAGGGCCGAGACGAGCAGTACTTC. Amino acid sequence: CASSLEREGRDEQYF. J is TRBJ2-7 and V is TRBV28; 10 positions agree with TRBD2. J lost 5 bases, V lost 3 bases, and 7 bases had no gene match. This CDR3 is built from 15 residues. The germline V gene has CDR1 MDHEN and CDR2 SYDVKM.

The chain couples TRBV7-9 to TRBJ2-1; no definite D call. The CDR3 has 12 amino acids. CDR1 is SEHNR, CDR2 FQNEAQ, per germline (reference sequence). Trimming shortened V by 6 bases and J by 4 bases, and 7 bases separated the two germline ends. This CDR3 is CASRNVYNEQFF. CDR3 sequence (DNA): TGTGCCAGCAGGAACGTGTACAATGAGCAGTTCTTC. The variable domain in full, with the rest retrieved from reference TRBV7-9 and TRBJ2-1, is DTGVSQNPRHKITKRGQNVTFRCDPISEHNRLYWYRQTLGQGPEFLTYFQNEAQLEKSRLLSDRFSAERPKGSFSTLEIQRTEQGDSAMYLCASRNVYNEQFFGPGTRLTVL.

This clonotype was seen more than once but under ten times. The rearrangement uses TRBV5-5 and TRBJ2-7; D remains ambiguous. V was shortened by 1 base and J by 0 bases, with 11 bases between the two germline ends. The CDR3 covers 15 residues. Per the germline V gene, CDR1 is SGHKS and CDR2 is YYEKEE (reference sequence). This chain's CDR3 is CASSLWERSSYEQYF. The CDR3 bases are TGTGCCAGCAGCTTGTGGGAACGGAGCTCCTACGAGCAGTACTTC.

This clonotype has ten or more counts. The rearrangement links TRBV9 to TRBJ2-6, with D perhaps TRBD1 (5 bases). V lost 3 bases to trimming and J lost 4 bases, with 11 bases between them. From germline, CDR1 is SGDLS and CDR2 YYNGEE. The CDR3 has 15 amino acids. The CDR3 DNA sequence: TGTGCCAGCAGCGCCGACAGTTCCGGGGCCAACGTCCTGACTTTC. Amino acid sequence: CASSADSSGANVLTF.

This clonotype was observed many times. The genes are TRBV9 and TRBJ2-7; D may be TRBD1 (6 bases). Trimming cost V 2 bases and J 6 bases, with 12 bases left between them. This CDR3 has 13 residues. Per the germline V gene, CDR1 is SGDLS and CDR2 is YYNGEE. CDR3 sequence reads: CASSVDTGLEQYF. CDR3 nucleotides: TGTGCCAGCAGCGTTGACACAGGGCTCGAGCAGTACTTC.

This clonotype was found a few times. This chain uses TRBV20-1 with TRBJ1-2, with D perhaps matching TRBD1 (6 bases). Germline CDR1 reads DFQATT; CDR2 reads SNEGSKA (reference sequence). The CDR3 sequence is 13 residues long. Trimming removed 6 bases from V and 10 bases from J, with 21 bases in between. The CDR3: CSAERQDAFFYTF. The CDR3 nucleotides are TGCAGTGCCGAAAGACAGGACGCGTTCTTCTACACCTTC.

The chain has TRBV28 and TRBJ1-2; 10 bases align to TRBD1. Trimming at V came to 8 bases and at J to 7 bases, leaving 4 bases not matched to a gene. This CDR3 comprises 12 residues. Germline V gives CDR1 MDHEN, CDR2 SYDVKM. The CDR3 coding sequence is TGTGCCAGCGGGACAGGGGTTTTTGGCTACACCTTC. Amino acids: CASGTGVFGYTF.

This chain connects TRBV11-3 to TRBJ2-5; maybe TRBD1 (7 bases). CDR3 length equals 13 residues. V shed 5 bases and J shed 5 bases, with 12 bases lying between them. CDR1 and CDR2 (germline): SGHNT, YENEEA. The CDR3 is CASSGGTVETQYF. In DNA, the CDR3 is TGTGCCAGCAGCGGAGGGACAGTGGAGACCCAGTACTTC. Using reference TRBV11-3 and TRBJ2-5 for the parts outside the CDR3, the full variable domain is EAGVVQSPRYKIIEKKQPVAFWCNPISGHNTLYWYLQNLGQGPELLIRYENEEAVDDSQLPKDRFSAERLKGVDSTLKIQPAELGDSAVYLCASSGGTVETQYFGPGTRLLVL.

This chain links TRBV3-1 with TRBJ2-7, with D tentatively TRBD2 (6 bases). V gave up 3 bases and J gave up 3 bases, with 18 bases separating them. CDR1 is LGHDT and CDR2 is YNNKEL in the germline V gene (reference sequence). The CDR3 contains 16 residues. The CDR3 bases are TGTGCCAGCAGCCAGGAATGGCGGGGTATAAACTACGAGCAGTACTTC. Protein product: CASSQEWRGINYEQYF.